These T cell receptor beta chains were read from a single sample in a study of graft-versus-host responses after intestinal transplantation. Clones were sequenced by immunoSEQ multiplex PCR, and TCRdb holds only the in-frame ones, with some missing. The data contain 23,000 or so clones, roughly four fifths of them singletons. These receptors' targets are unknown. Sequenced material: unstimulated CD8+ T cells sorted from spleen or lymph node cells, taken before transplant. These receptors were collected from a human donor who was the organ donor for an intestinal transplant. Both conserved end residues are part of each CDR3. D genes are given only for firm matches. The size entry is marked missing in some rows and otherwise reads once, few, many or a size class.

j_call: TRBJ2-7; clone_size: few; v_call: TRBV11-2; d_call: .; cdr3_nt: TGTGCCAGCAGACTCCTTGGGGATGAGAACGAGCAGTACTTC; cdr3_aa: CASRLLGDENEQYF
j_call: TRBJ1-5; clone_size: .; v_call: TRBV4-3; d_call: .; cdr3_nt: TGCGCCAGCAGCCAAGATCGCGGGTGGCAGCCCCAGCATTTT; cdr3_aa: CASSQDRGWQPQHF
j_call: TRBJ2-1; clone_size: .; v_call: TRBV4-1; d_call: .; cdr3_nt: TGCGCCAGCAGCCAAGATCCATACCCTGACCTAAATGAGCAGTTCTTC; cdr3_aa: CASSQDPYPDLNEQFF
j_call: TRBJ2-3; clone_size: .; v_call: TRBV5-1; d_call: .; cdr3_nt: TGCGCCAGCAGCTTGGTGGTGGGAGATACGCAGTATTTT; cdr3_aa: CASSLVVGDTQYF
j_call: TRBJ2-5; clone_size: once; v_call: TRBV6-6; d_call: .; cdr3_nt: TGTGCCAGCAGGTCCGCGGATCAAGAGACCCAGTACTTC; cdr3_aa: CASRSADQETQYF
j_call: TRBJ2-1; clone_size: once; v_call: TRBV27; d_call: .; cdr3_nt: TGTGCCAGCAGTTTATCCTTCCCTCTGTTGAGGGAGCAGTTCTTC; cdr3_aa: CASSLSFPLLREQFF
j_call: TRBJ2-7; clone_size: .; v_call: TRBV6-5; d_call: .; cdr3_nt: TGTGCCAGCAGTTACGGGGGACAAACCTACGAGCAGTACTTC; cdr3_aa: CASSYGGQTYEQYF
j_call: TRBJ2-1; clone_size: .; v_call: TRBV7-9; d_call: .; cdr3_nt: TGTGCCAGCGTTCGAGGGGGGGTGGAGCAGTTCTTC; cdr3_aa: CASVRGGVEQFF
j_call: TRBJ2-5; clone_size: .; v_call: TRBV19; d_call: .; cdr3_nt: TGTGCCAGTAGTAGGCAGGGAGAAGAGACCCAGTACTTC; cdr3_aa: CASSRQGEETQYF
j_call: TRBJ1-2; clone_size: .; v_call: TRBV4-1; d_call: .; cdr3_nt: TGCGCCAGCAGCCAAGGCGGGACCTATGGCTACACCTTC; cdr3_aa: CASSQGGTYGYTF
j_call: TRBJ1-5; clone_size: once; v_call: TRBV4-1; d_call: .; cdr3_nt: TGCGCCAGCAGCCAAGATAAGACGGGCTATAGCAATCAGCCCCAGCATTTT; cdr3_aa: CASSQDKTGYSNQPQHF
j_call: TRBJ2-7; clone_size: .; v_call: TRBV27; d_call: TRBD1; cdr3_nt: TGTGCCAGCAGTTTCAGACAGGGGTACGAGCAGTACTTC; cdr3_aa: CASSFRQGYEQYF
j_call: TRBJ1-3; clone_size: .; v_call: TRBV5-5; d_call: .; cdr3_nt: TGTTCCAGCAGCTTGGTGAATTCGGCAGGAAACACCATATATTTT; cdr3_aa: CSSSLVNSAGNTIYF
j_call: TRBJ1-1; clone_size: .; v_call: TRBV4-2; d_call: .; cdr3_nt: TGTGCCAGCAGCCACCCCGGGAATTTTGAAGCTTTCTTT; cdr3_aa: CASSHPGNFEAFF
j_call: TRBJ1-5; clone_size: once; v_call: TRBV5-5; d_call: TRBD1; cdr3_nt: TGTGCCAGCAGCGGCCGGGACAGGGGGCGAGGAAGCACGCAGCCCCAGCATTTT; cdr3_aa: CASSGRDRGRGSTQPQHF
j_call: TRBJ2-3; clone_size: .; v_call: TRBV4-1; d_call: .; cdr3_nt: TGCGCCAGCAGCCAAGAAGCTCGTGCAGATACGCAGTATTTT; cdr3_aa: CASSQEARADTQYF
j_call: TRBJ1-2; clone_size: .; v_call: TRBV7-2; d_call: TRBD1; cdr3_nt: TGTGCCAGCAGCTTACCGTGGGGACAGGGAACAATTAACTATGGCTACACCTTC; cdr3_aa: CASSLPWGQGTINYGYTF
j_call: TRBJ2-3; clone_size: .; v_call: TRBV13; d_call: .; cdr3_nt: TGTGCCAGCAGCTTAGGCCTACCCCTAGCGACAGATACGCAGTATTTT; cdr3_aa: CASSLGLPLATDTQYF
j_call: TRBJ1-1; clone_size: .; v_call: TRBV7-6; d_call: .; cdr3_nt: TGTGCCAGCAGCTTAGATAGGGCGGAGGGGGGTATGAACACTGAAGCTTTCTTT; cdr3_aa: CASSLDRAEGGMNTEAFF
j_call: TRBJ2-2; clone_size: .; v_call: TRBV2; d_call: .; cdr3_nt: TGTGCCAGCGGGGTCGGGGAAGGGAACACCGGGGAGCTGTTTTTT; cdr3_aa: CASGVGEGNTGELFF
j_call: TRBJ1-6; clone_size: .; v_call: TRBV13; d_call: .; cdr3_nt: TGTGCCAGCAGCCCCCGTGGGGAGGGGGGAAGAAATTCACCCCTCCACTTT; cdr3_aa: CASSPRGEGGRNSPLHF
j_call: TRBJ2-2; clone_size: .; v_call: TRBV7-8; d_call: .; cdr3_nt: TGTGCCAGCAGCTTATCTCGGAGAACCGGGGGGCTGTTTTTT; cdr3_aa: CASSLSRRTGGLFF
j_call: TRBJ1-5; clone_size: .; v_call: TRBV5-8; d_call: TRBD1; cdr3_nt: TGTGCCAGCAGCATAGGGACAGGGGAGGGTCAGCCCCAGCATTTT; cdr3_aa: CASSIGTGEGQPQHF
j_call: TRBJ2-1; clone_size: .; v_call: TRBV9; d_call: TRBD2; cdr3_nt: TGTGCCAGCAGCGTAGTCGCGGGGGGACGCAATGAGCAGTTCTTC; cdr3_aa: CASSVVAGGRNEQFF
j_call: TRBJ1-6; clone_size: .; v_call: TRBV27; d_call: TRBD1; cdr3_nt: TGTGCCAGCAGTTGGGGACAGCCAAATTCACCCCTCCACTTT; cdr3_aa: CASSWGQPNSPLHF
j_call: TRBJ2-1; clone_size: .; v_call: TRBV30; d_call: .; cdr3_nt: TGTGCCTGCCCCGGGGGAGTCGCCTACAATGAGCAGTTCTTC; cdr3_aa: CACPGGVAYNEQFF
j_call: TRBJ2-7; clone_size: once; v_call: TRBV4-1; d_call: .; cdr3_nt: TGCGCCAGCAGCCCCGGGGGCTACGAGCAGTACTTC; cdr3_aa: CASSPGGYEQYF
j_call: TRBJ2-3; clone_size: .; v_call: TRBV19; d_call: .; cdr3_nt: TGTGCCAGTAGTATAGATAGATGGAATACGCAGTATTTT; cdr3_aa: CASSIDRWNTQYF
j_call: TRBJ2-7; clone_size: .; v_call: TRBV7-9; d_call: TRBD2; cdr3_nt: TGTGCCAGCAGCTTAGCGATAGCGGGAGACGAGCAGTACTTC; cdr3_aa: CASSLAIAGDEQYF
j_call: TRBJ2-2; clone_size: few; v_call: TRBV2; d_call: TRBD2; cdr3_nt: TGTGCCAGCGGTCAACCGGGACTAGCGGGCACCGGGGAGCTGTTTTTT; cdr3_aa: CASGQPGLAGTGELFF
j_call: TRBJ1-2; clone_size: .; v_call: TRBV15; d_call: TRBD1; cdr3_nt: TGTGCCACCAGCAGAGACGGATCTCGGACAGGGAATTATGGCTACACCTTC; cdr3_aa: CATSRDGSRTGNYGYTF
j_call: TRBJ2-7; clone_size: .; v_call: TRBV7-2; d_call: .; cdr3_nt: TGTGCCAGCAGCAATAGCCCCGGGACACTCTCCTACGAGCAGTACTTC; cdr3_aa: CASSNSPGTLSYEQYF
j_call: TRBJ1-1; clone_size: .; v_call: TRBV5-8; d_call: .; cdr3_nt: TGTGCCAGCAGTCCGAACCATGAAGCTTTCTTT; cdr3_aa: CASSPNHEAFF
j_call: TRBJ2-1; clone_size: .; v_call: TRBV7-9; d_call: .; cdr3_nt: TGTGCCAGCAGCCCCCGCGGATCGGATGAGCAGTTCTTC; cdr3_aa: CASSPRGSDEQFF
j_call: TRBJ1-1; clone_size: .; v_call: TRBV5-4; d_call: .; cdr3_nt: TGTGCCAGCAGCTTTTTTACAGAGATGAACACTGAAGCTTTCTTT; cdr3_aa: CASSFFTEMNTEAFF
j_call: TRBJ2-5; clone_size: .; v_call: TRBV7-8; d_call: TRBD2; cdr3_nt: TGTGCCAGCAGGATACTAGCGGGGGGGCCCGGAGAGACCCAGTACTTC; cdr3_aa: CASRILAGGPGETQYF
j_call: TRBJ1-2; clone_size: .; v_call: TRBV7-9; d_call: .; cdr3_nt: TGTGCCAGCAGCTCAACCCGGGACAACTATGGCTACACCTTC; cdr3_aa: CASSSTRDNYGYTF
j_call: TRBJ2-3; clone_size: few; v_call: TRBV4-3; d_call: .; cdr3_nt: TGCGCCAGCAGCCAAGATAGCACAGATACGCAGTATTTT; cdr3_aa: CASSQDSTDTQYF
j_call: TRBJ2-3; clone_size: .; v_call: TRBV14; d_call: .; cdr3_nt: TGTGCCAGCAGCCTTTTTACAGGGCCCCGCACAGATACGCAGTATTTT; cdr3_aa: CASSLFTGPRTDTQYF
j_call: TRBJ2-1; clone_size: few; v_call: TRBV27; d_call: TRBD1; cdr3_nt: TGTGCCAGCAGTTTATCAGGGACAGGGTGGGATGAGCAGTTCTTC; cdr3_aa: CASSLSGTGWDEQFF
j_call: TRBJ2-7; clone_size: .; v_call: TRBV27; d_call: .; cdr3_nt: TGTGCCAGCAGTCTTACCCCAACCTACGAGCAGTACTTC; cdr3_aa: CASSLTPTYEQYF
j_call: TRBJ2-1; clone_size: .; v_call: TRBV30; d_call: TRBD2; cdr3_nt: TGTGCCTGGGAAGCGGGGGGGTCCTACAATGAGCAGTTCTTC; cdr3_aa: CAWEAGGSYNEQFF
j_call: TRBJ2-1; clone_size: .; v_call: TRBV4-1; d_call: TRBD2; cdr3_nt: TGCGCCAGCAGCCCCGGTCTAGCGGGGAGGTCCAATGAGCAGTTCTTC; cdr3_aa: CASSPGLAGRSNEQFF
j_call: TRBJ2-7; clone_size: .; v_call: TRBV29-1; d_call: .; cdr3_nt: TGCAGCGTTGAAACAGAGTTCCCCTACGAGCAGTACTTC; cdr3_aa: CSVETEFPYEQYF
j_call: TRBJ1-1; clone_size: .; v_call: TRBV19; d_call: .; cdr3_nt: TGTGCCAGTAGTATATGGGGGGAAGCTTTCTTT; cdr3_aa: CASSIWGEAFF
j_call: TRBJ2-3; clone_size: .; v_call: TRBV20-1; d_call: .; cdr3_nt: TGCAGTGCTCAGGAATGGGATACGCAGTATTTT; cdr3_aa: CSAQEWDTQYF